This T cell receptor beta chain was identified during a study of beta chain features in type 1 diabetes (dated by TCRdb to the late 2010s). In the study overall: Mean age, gender distribution, total cell number and subset yield were not different between patients and healthy donors. In the study, recently diagnosed type 1 diabetes patients and matched healthy donors were compared on the TCRB repertoires of their sorted circulating CD4+ T cell subsets. A total of approximately 110,000,000 sorted cells were examined across all samples, and a strong correlation was observed between cell number per subset and RNA yield. Naive and central memory subsets were obtained from all 30 or so donors, but regulatory and stem cell-like memory subsets were isolated from only 8 patients and roughly eight healthy donors.

From its cysteine to its phenylalanine, the CDR3 spans 14 amino acids. Of the read, only the CDR3 DNA is kept; its 42 bases are in frame from base 1. Per the germline V gene (reference sequence), MNHEY is the CDR1 and SMNVEV is the CDR2. Relative to germline, V is 3 bases shorter and J is 4 bases shorter, with 11 bases between their ends. The paper's findings and limits, for the study overall: Because the HLA sub-analyses included only small numbers of individuals, any influence of HLA type on TCRB rearrangement was left unresolved. Naive, central memory and regulatory TCRB repertoires appeared to be more similar among patients than among healthy donors. Because cDNA rather than genomic DNA was sequenced, highly expressing activated cells could have been over-represented, although no difference in activation and CD3 levels was found between groups. At VDJ recombination sites, patients with type 1 diabetes made fewer insertions and deleted more nucleotides, a pattern implying thymic rearrangement abnormalities. In all four CD4+ subsets, TCRB CDR3 length was moderately but significantly shorter in type 1 diabetes patients. PCR may preferentially amplify shorter templates, but because patient and control samples were amplified and corrected together, any resulting skew would affect both groups equally.

A single peripheral blood draw of around 100 mL on average was collected from each donor into heparinised tubes. Naive, central memory, regulatory and stem cell-like memory CD4+ T cells were sorted on a BD FACSAria II using a panel including CD45RO, CCR7, CD25, CD127, CD95 and CD27. Purity was above 95% for every sorted population. Right away, PBMCs were isolated by Lymphoprep density gradient centrifugation and were stained directly, with no culture step. Samples were stained and sorted in pairs, with one healthy donor and one patient per experiment, so that batch effects were minimized. This clone has more than one count but fewer than ten. Its cognate antigen has yet to be identified. Nothing much larger sits one base from this clone, and base qualities are not available. The entire amount of isolated RNA was reverse transcribed using the High Capacity cDNA Reverse Transcription Kit, so the sequenced TCRB transcripts were expressed ones. Deep immunoSEQ sequencing was performed on naive, central memory and regulatory T cell samples, with an average of about 3.57 million total reads per sample. Sorted cells were lysed in RLT buffer and RNA was extracted with DNase-treated RNeasy Micro or Mini kits, depending on cell number. To prevent cross-contamination, every cell subset was processed on its own, while patient and healthy donor samples were processed together. Using the immunoSEQ multiplex PCR, TCRB sequences were amplified from cDNA into 87-bp fragments spanning the CDR3 region. Amplicons were sequenced on the Illumina HiSeq platform. From the authors' description of their analysis: Synthetic template baselines were used to correct PCR bias computationally, reads within Hamming distance 2 were collapsed, and singletons that could not be merged were discarded. Reads were aligned to IMGT to assign V, D and J genes, CDR3 length, and insertions or deletions at six rearrangement sites. Within each subset, clonotype counts were normalized to sorted cell number, after which true diversity and Gini coefficients were computed with the tcR R package. The overlap coefficient, calculated on TCRB nucleotide sequences, was used to quantify repertoire sharing. Out-of-frame TCRB sequences from naive cells were analyzed as a proxy for the pre-selection repertoire. In its TCRdb copy, this immuneACCESS table keeps in-frame sequences only and misses some clones. Where compared with another copy, unresolved V genes explain less than half of these, and the others have no known cause. V, J and clone size derive from that table, while D and trimming were established from the DNA sequence. This sample has hundreds of thousands of clones in its table, and approximately 15% of those were observed once. The ten largest clones add up to roughly 0.04% of the sample.

This sequence uses TRBV27 and TRBJ2-3, with an unclear D gene assignment. Sequencing input: naive CD4+ T cells from blood. What this sample's cell subset or site label stands for: true naive CD4+ T cells. The receptor comes from a young man in good health. This receptor has the CDR3 CASSFLIGSDTQYF. DNA sequence: TGTGCCAGCAGTTTCCTTATTGGGTCAGATACGCAGTATTTT.